This is a list of T cell receptor beta chains from one sample in a study of sequential checkpoint blockade in melanoma. The repertoire was sequenced with immunoSEQ multiplex PCR; TCRdb's copy has only in-frame clones and lacks some. The sample gives around 30,000 clones, approximately 82% of which show up once; more than 15% is in the top ten. The specimen comprised CD8+ T cells sorted from blood (inferred from file names), sampled from a patient given nivolumab and ipilimumab in sequence. The receptors derive from a human donor with melanoma. Each CDR3 is given with its conserved first and last residue. A D gene is named only where the DNA matches it firmly. Where a row states a size, it is once, few, many or the class of an expanded clone; other rows omit it.

D gene: -
clone size: -
J gene: TRBJ1-1
V gene: TRBV5-6
CDR3 DNA: TGTGCCAGCAGCTGGAGTCTAGGCACTGAAGCTTTCTTT
CDR3 protein: CASSWSLGTEAFF

D gene: -
clone size: -
J gene: TRBJ2-7
V gene: TRBV27
CDR3 DNA: TGTGCCAGCAGTTTTGGTCCAGGGTCGTCCTACGAGCAGTACTTC
CDR3 protein: CASSFGPGSSYEQYF

D gene: TRBD1
clone size: once
J gene: TRBJ2-1
V gene: TRBV4-3
CDR3 DNA: TGCGCCAGCGGCGACAGGGGGCGAAGTGGGGAGCAGTTCTTC
CDR3 protein: CASGDRGRSGEQFF

D gene: -
clone size: few
J gene: TRBJ2-7
V gene: TRBV5-8
CDR3 DNA: TGTGCCAGCAGTCCAGAGAGGGAGCAGTACTTC
CDR3 protein: CASSPEREQYF

D gene: TRBD1
clone size: -
J gene: TRBJ2-7
V gene: TRBV27
CDR3 DNA: TGTGCCAGCAGGGGACAGGCAAGCTACGAGCAGTACTTC
CDR3 protein: CASRGQASYEQYF

D gene: TRBD1
clone size: -
J gene: TRBJ1-4
V gene: TRBV28
CDR3 DNA: TGTGCCAGCAGGGGACCCGGGACAGGGGATGAAAAACTGTTTTTT
CDR3 protein: CASRGPGTGDEKLFF

D gene: TRBD1
clone size: -
J gene: TRBJ1-5
V gene: TRBV30
CDR3 DNA: TGTGCCTGGAAAATCGGGACAGGGGCAAATCAGCCCCAGCATTTT
CDR3 protein: CAWKIGTGANQPQHF

D gene: -
clone size: -
J gene: TRBJ2-7
V gene: TRBV6-5
CDR3 DNA: TGTGCCAGCAGTGCGTTAGAGGTCTCCTACGAGCAGTACTTC
CDR3 protein: CASSALEVSYEQYF

D gene: -
clone size: -
J gene: TRBJ2-1
V gene: TRBV10-3
CDR3 DNA: TGTGCCATCACCGGGGACACCTACAATGAGCAGTTCTTC
CDR3 protein: CAITGDTYNEQFF

D gene: -
clone size: few
J gene: TRBJ1-6
V gene: TRBV27
CDR3 DNA: TGTGCCAGCAGTTCCACCCCCCCCTATAATAATTCACCCCTCCACTTT
CDR3 protein: CASSSTPPYNNSPLHF

D gene: -
clone size: few
J gene: TRBJ2-1
V gene: TRBV11-2
CDR3 DNA: TGTGCCAGCAGCCCCGACCCGGGTGAGCAGTTCTTC
CDR3 protein: CASSPDPGEQFF

D gene: -
clone size: -
J gene: TRBJ1-2
V gene: TRBV16
CDR3 DNA: TGTGCCAGCAGCAACGGACAGAACTATGGCTACACCTTC
CDR3 protein: CASSNGQNYGYTF

D gene: TRBD1
clone size: -
J gene: TRBJ1-2
V gene: TRBV4-2
CDR3 DNA: TGTGCCAGCAGCCAAGGGGTTACAGGGGCGCGCAACTATGGCTACACCTTC
CDR3 protein: CASSQGVTGARNYGYTF

D gene: TRBD2
clone size: -
J gene: TRBJ2-3
V gene: TRBV18
CDR3 DNA: TGTGCCAGCTCAGCCGGGACTAGCGACCCTCGCACAGATACGCAGTATTTT
CDR3 protein: CASSAGTSDPRTDTQYF

D gene: TRBD1
clone size: -
J gene: TRBJ1-2
V gene: TRBV19
CDR3 DNA: TGTGCCAGTAGTCCCCAGGGACAGGTCTTAGGCTACACCTTC
CDR3 protein: CASSPQGQVLGYTF

D gene: -
clone size: once
J gene: TRBJ2-6
V gene: TRBV9
CDR3 DNA: TGTGCCAGCAGCGTAGGCGATGTTGGGGCCAACGTCCTGACTTTC
CDR3 protein: CASSVGDVGANVLTF

D gene: TRBD1
clone size: -
J gene: TRBJ1-1
V gene: TRBV2
CDR3 DNA: TGTGCCAGCAGCCTGGGACAGGGATTGCGGACTGAAGCTTTCTTT
CDR3 protein: CASSLGQGLRTEAFF

D gene: TRBD1
clone size: -
J gene: TRBJ1-5
V gene: TRBV30
CDR3 DNA: TGTGCCTGGTCCATGGGACAGGCATATTATAGCAATCAGCCCCAGCATTTT
CDR3 protein: CAWSMGQAYYSNQPQHF

D gene: -
clone size: -
J gene: TRBJ2-7
V gene: TRBV9
CDR3 DNA: TGTGCCAGCAGCGTAGGACAGACCCACGAGCAGTACTTC
CDR3 protein: CASSVGQTHEQYF